This entry features one TCR beta chain sequence. The data were taken from a study of blood T cell repertoires in COVID-19. J gave up 8 bases and V 6 bases, and 17 bases lay outside the gene matches. The germline CDR1 and CDR2 sequences are LNHDA and SQIVND (reference sequence). The CDR3 runs to 16 residues. Source study methods: Amplifying reference gene primers gave estimates of nucleated cell counts. Profiled with immunoSEQ multiplex PCR; TCRdb holds only in-frame clones, not every one. V and J calls and clone size are as listed in that table; D and trimming were resolved from the DNA. The sample has about 180,000 clones, more than 85% seen once.

The sample taken for sequencing was peripheral blood. This receptor was obtained from a woman aged 25 to 39 with active or convalescent COVID-19. The chain has TRBV19 and TRBJ1-2, with 8 bases fitting TRBD1. The CDR3 DNA sequence: TGTGCCAGTAGAACGTGGTCGGGGACAGGACCTGCGGGCTACACCTTC. Residues: CASRTWSGTGPAGYTF.